The 22 T cell receptor beta chains below were found in one sample sequenced in a study of control samples from healthy donors and cancer patients. Clones were read by immunoSEQ multiplex PCR, and TCRdb kept only the in-frame ones, dropping some. Of about 150,000 clones listed, about 90% are singletons. The sample was blood. The receptors shown here come from a woman aged 40 to 50 in good health.

This clone has a single count. This chain joins TRBV6-2 or TRBV6-3 and TRBJ1-1; the D gene is possibly TRBD1 (6 bases). This CDR3 region has 19 residues. V was trimmed by 5 bases and J by 10 bases, leaving 35 bases between them. Germline assignment: CDR1 MNHEY and CDR2 SVGEGT. CDR3 amino acids: CASSQIHYGTPQWGNRAFF. In DNA form, the CDR3 reads TGTGCCAGCAGTCAAATCCACTACGGGACACCTCAATGGGGGAATCGAGCTTTCTTT.

The rearrangement joins TRBV18 to TRBJ1-2; D possibly corresponds to TRBD1 (6 bases). This CDR3 is built from 16 residues. Looked up from germline, CDR1 is KGHSH and CDR2 is LQKENI. With 3 bases removed from V and 4 bases from J, the gap between germline ends came to 18 bases. This CDR3 is CASSPSRTDVPYGYTF. The CDR3 nucleotides read TGTGCCAGCTCACCCTCGCGGACAGATGTACCCTATGGCTACACCTTC.

This clone was seen a handful of times. J is TRBJ2-7 and V is TRBV4-2; D gene ambiguous. CDR1 is LGHNA and CDR2 is YNFKEQ in the germline V gene. The V end was cut by 2 bases, the J end by 5 bases, with 10 bases between. The CDR3 is 13 residues long. CDR3 residues: CASSQLQSHEQYF. The DNA of the CDR3 is TGTGCCAGCAGCCAATTACAGAGCCACGAGCAGTACTTC.

The chain is built from TRBV6-6 and TRBJ1-6; D unclear. Germline CDR1 is MNHNY and CDR2 is SVGAGI (reference sequence). With 10 bases removed from V and 4 bases from J, the gap between germline ends came to 11 bases. The CDR3 totals 13 residues. The CDR3 sequence is CAIRPAYNSPLHF. For the CDR3, the DNA is TGTGCCATCCGGCCAGCGTATAATTCACCCCTCCACTTT.

The chain uses TRBV4-1 and TRBJ2-1, with 9 bases lining up with TRBD1. Trimming removed 4 bases from V and 2 bases from J; junction bases left unmatched: 3. The CDR3 length is 15 residues. Germline V gene lookup returns CDR1 MGHRA and CDR2 YSYEKL. In DNA, the CDR3 is TGCGCCAGCAGCCCGGGGACAGGGCCCTACAATGAGCAGTTCTTC. This encodes CASSPGTGPYNEQFF.

The V gene is TRBV19, the J gene TRBJ2-2, with D tentatively TRBD2 (6 bases). Trimming took 1 base from V and 2 from J, leaving 14 bases between them. Germline V gene lookup returns CDR1 LNHDA and CDR2 SQIVND (reference sequence). The length of the CDR3 is 17 residues. CDR3 DNA sequence: TGTGCCAGTAGTATAGGTGTCGCGGGGTATAACACCGGGGAGCTGTTTTTT. As protein: CASSIGVAGYNTGELFF. Supplemented by reference TRBV19 and TRBJ2-2, the full variable domain reads DGGITQSPKYLFRKEGQNVTLSCEQNLNHDAMYWYRQDPGQGLRLIYYSQIVNDFQKGDIAEGYSVSREKKESFPLTVTSAQKNPTAFYLCASSIGVAGYNTGELFFGEGSRLTVL.

The chain combines TRBV3-1 (or the pseudogene TRBV3-2) with TRBJ2-1, with unresolved D. Trimming cost V 0 bases and J 9 bases, with 6 bases left between them. CDR1 and CDR2 (germline): LGHDT, YNNKEL (reference sequence). This CDR3 region has 12 residues. This CDR3 reads CASSQEWLEQFF. The CDR3 DNA is TGTGCCAGCAGCCAAGAATGGCTTGAGCAGTTCTTC.

V and J are TRBV6-6 and TRBJ1-1; TRBD1 matches 9 bases. Germline CDR1 reads MNHNY; CDR2 reads SVGAGI (reference sequence). The CDR3 runs 15 residues. Trimming removed 6 bases from V and 2 bases from J; junction bases left unmatched: 7. CDR3 nucleotides: TGTGCCAGCAGCCCCGGGACAGGGAAAAACACTGAAGCTTTCTTT. Translation gives CASSPGTGKNTEAFF.

The rearrangement links TRBV7-2 to TRBJ1-6; no definite D call. V lost 4 bases, J lost 2 bases, and 9 bases lay in between. This CDR3 spans 15 amino acids. Germline CDR1 SGHTA, CDR2 FQGNSA. CDR3 coding DNA: TGTGCCAGCAGCTCTCGCAACGCCTATAATTCACCCCTCCACTTT. It codes for CASSSRNAYNSPLHF.

This clone showed up just a few times. This sequence joins TRBV27 and TRBJ2-5; 7 bases fit TRBD1. J was trimmed by 3 bases and V by 4 bases; bases with no gene match: 5. Germline lookup yields CDR1 MNHEY and CDR2 SMNVEV (reference sequence). CDR3 length: 14 residues. The CDR3 is CASSWWDSKETQYF. CDR3 bases: TGTGCCAGCAGTTGGTGGGACAGTAAAGAGACCCAGTACTTC.

V is TRBV11-1 and J is TRBJ2-3, with 9 nucleotides matching TRBD1. V shed 0 bases, J shed 8 bases, and the junction held 3 bases outside the gene matches. Germline CDR1 reads SGHAT; CDR2 reads FQDESV (reference sequence). This CDR3 has 14 residues. CDR3 loop: CASSLAGQGGTQYF. As DNA, the CDR3 is TGTGCCAGCAGCTTAGCGGGACAGGGTGGTACGCAGTATTTT.

J is TRBJ2-5 and V is TRBV2; 11 bases fit TRBD2. This CDR3 region has 15 residues. CDR1 and CDR2 (germline): SNHLY, FYNNEI. V lost 5 bases and J lost 5; bases outside the gene matches: 7. The CDR3 DNA follows: TGTGCCAGCAGTCCTAGCGGGGGGCCCCGTGAGACCCAGTACTTC. Amino acids: CASSPSGGPRETQYF.

J is TRBJ2-7 and V is TRBV5-1; 7 bases are shared with TRBD1. V dropped 0 bases and J dropped 4; count of bases not matched to a gene: 4. The CDR3 extends over 14 amino acids. CDR1 and CDR2 from the germline V gene are SGHRS and YFSETQ. CDR3 region: CASSLDRGVYEQYF. The CDR3 DNA sequence: TGCGCCAGCAGCTTGGACAGGGGAGTATACGAGCAGTACTTC. Variable domain in full (rest from reference TRBV5-1 and TRBJ2-7): KAGVTQTPRYLIKTRGQQVTLSCSPISGHRSVSWYQQTPGQGLQFLFEYFSETQRNKGNFPGRFSGRQFSNSRSEMNVSTLELGDSALYLCASSLDRGVYEQYFGPGTRLTVT.

V usage is TRBV6-5 and J usage is TRBJ1-2; D might be TRBD1 (5 bases). The CDR3 length is 11 residues. The V gene lost 8 bases and the J gene lost 7 bases, with 11 bases spanning the gap. Germline CDR1 is MNHEY and CDR2 is SVGAGI. The CDR3 sequence is CASPTGGGYTF. The CDR3 DNA is TGTGCCAGCCCCACGGGGGGTGGCTACACCTTC.

The V and J genes are TRBV12-3 or TRBV12-4 and TRBJ1-2; D remains unclear. The CDR3 consists of 12 residues. Trimming stripped 5 bases from V and 5 bases from J, with 9 bases between. The DNA of the CDR3 is TGTGCCAGCAGTCCGTTCTTATATGGCTACACCTTC. Its translation: CASSPFLYGYTF.

The rearrangement uses TRBV5-1 and TRBJ2-7, with a weak D call TRBD2 (5 bases). CDR3 length: 14 residues. The V gene's germline CDR1 is SGHRS and CDR2 YFSETQ. The V end was cut by 3 bases, the J end by 0 bases, with 10 bases between. The CDR3 DNA reads TGCGCCAGCAGCTCCCAGCGGAACTCCTACGAGCAGTACTTC. This codes for CASSSQRNSYEQYF.

Turning to this clone: This CDR3 is also generated by other DNA sequences in the sample. V is TRBV12-3 or TRBV12-4 and J is TRBJ1-2; D remains unclear. The V gene lost 6 bases and the J gene lost 0 bases, with 8 bases spanning the gap. The CDR3 covers 13 residues. The CDR3 DNA follows: TGTGCCAGCAGCCCCGACGCTAACTATGGCTACACCTTC. Amino acids: CASSPDANYGYTF.

The V and J genes are TRBV5-5 and TRBJ1-3; the D is unclear. CDR1 and CDR2 (germline): SGHKS, YYEKEE (reference sequence). The V gene lost 3 bases and the J gene lost 0 bases, with 4 bases spanning the gap. The CDR3 covers 13 residues. Written as DNA, the CDR3 is TGTGCCAGCAGCTGGACCTCTGGAAACACCATATATTTT. The encoded protein is CASSWTSGNTIYF.

This rearrangement joins TRBV5-8 to TRBJ1-1; 8 bases are a match to TRBD1. Trimming took 10 bases from V and 1 from J; bases not matched to a gene: 9. The CDR3 spans 14 residues. Germline CDR1 is SGHTS and CDR2 is YDEGEE. This CDR3 is CAPGQGYGNTEAFF. CDR3 DNA: TGTGCCCCCGGACAGGGCTATGGGAACACTGAAGCTTTCTTT.

The rearrangement joins TRBV18 to TRBJ1-3; D is undetermined. Trimming took 0 bases from V and 4 from J, leaving 7 bases between them. The CDR3 is made up of 14 amino acids. Germline CDR1 reads KGHSH; CDR2 reads LQKENI. The chain's CDR3 is CASSPPARGNTIYF. Written as DNA, the CDR3 is TGTGCCAGCTCACCACCAGCCAGGGGAAACACCATATATTTT.

The rearrangement links TRBV5-4 to TRBJ2-1; 8 nucleotides align to TRBD2. Trimming took 5 bases from V and 0 from J; bases not matched to a gene: 7. The CDR3 totals 16 residues. Germline-derived CDR1 and CDR2 are SGHNT and YYREEE (reference sequence). The CDR3, as DNA: TGTGCCAGCAGTTTAATCGGGGGGGCCTCCTACAATGAGCAGTTCTTC. It codes for CASSLIGGASYNEQFF. Filled out from reference TRBV5-4 and TRBJ2-1, the complete variable domain reads ETGVTQSPTHLIKTRGQQVTLRCSSQSGHNTVSWYQQALGQGPQFIFQYYREEENGRGNFPPRFSGLQFPNYSSELNVNALELDDSALYLCASSLIGGASYNEQFFGPGTRLTVL.

The V and J genes are TRBV10-3 and TRBJ1-5; 11 nucleotides align to TRBD1. The J segment lost 4 bases and the V segment lost 3 bases, leaving 5 bases of the junction unmatched. The CDR3 has 16 amino acids. CDR1 and CDR2 from the germline V gene are ENHRY and SYGVKD. CDR3 coding DNA: TGTGCCATCAGTGATAGGGACAGGGGGTTTAATCAGCCCCAGCATTTT. Amino acids: CAISDRDRGFNQPQHF.